The clone carrying this T cell receptor (beta chain) came up a few times. What it binds is not known. The PCR employed 60 Vbeta primers together with 13 Jbeta primers. The method was immunoSEQ multiplex PCR; TCRdb's version includes in-frame clones alone and lacks a portion of them. The table lists 150,000 to 200,000 clones, around 80% of them singletons. This sample was included in a study of cytomegalovirus exposure and HLA in healthy donors. The CDR3 is made up of 15 amino acids. Germline V gives CDR1 SNHLY, CDR2 FYNNEI. V dropped 4 bases and J dropped 7; count of bases not matched to a gene: 6. Points from the study as a whole: Sequencing likely generated an artifact that appeared as a cluster of highly shared sequence variants. What TCR beta sequences reportedly achieved was accurate prediction of HLA-A and HLA-B alleles in most subjects.

The chain combines TRBV2 with TRBJ1-4; TRBD1 matches 10 bases. The sample was PBMCs. This clonotype was sampled from a male donor in good health and CMV-seronegative. The CDR3 nucleotides read TGTGCCAGCAGTGGGTCTGGACAGGGGGTTGAAAAACTGTTTTTT. Translating it yields CASSGSGQGVEKLFF.